The clone carrying this T cell receptor beta chain has a count of ten or more. V trimming: 3 bases; J trimming: 1 base; junction bases outside the gene matches: 8. The germline V gene has CDR1 KGHSH and CDR2 LQKENI. CDR3 length: 16 amino acids. The sample originates from a study of T cells in Graves' hyperthyroidism and ophthalmopathy. Study background: Sampling of peripheral blood happened at initial diagnosis, prior to any treatment.

RNA transcripts served as the template for amplifying TCR beta CDR3 regions. Primed by the HTBI set, a first-round RT-PCR was run on the TCR CDR3. TCRdb re-called the multiplex PCR reads through MiXCR, storing one row per CDR3 protein. The sample gives around 440,000 distinct CDR3 sequences, about a sixth of which show up once; almost 8% is in the top ten. Over 18 months, lack of ophthalmopathy progression marked Graves' hyperthyroidism as stable. Material for sequencing was blood. This sequence was found in a woman aged 18-30 years with Graves' hyperthyroidism. V gene TRBV18 combines with J gene TRBJ2-5, with TRBD1 matching 7 bases. CDR3 residues: CASSPPGQRFQETQYF. CDR3 nucleotides: TGTGCCAGCTCACCGCCGGGACAGCGTTTCCAAGAGACCCAGTACTTC. Supplemented by reference TRBV18 and TRBJ2-5, the full variable domain reads NAGVMQNPRHLVRRRGQEARLRCSPMKGHSHVYWYRQLPEEGLKFMVYLQKENIIDESGMPKERFSAEFPKEGPSILRIQQVVRGDSAAYFCASSPPGQRFQETQYFGPGTRLLVL.